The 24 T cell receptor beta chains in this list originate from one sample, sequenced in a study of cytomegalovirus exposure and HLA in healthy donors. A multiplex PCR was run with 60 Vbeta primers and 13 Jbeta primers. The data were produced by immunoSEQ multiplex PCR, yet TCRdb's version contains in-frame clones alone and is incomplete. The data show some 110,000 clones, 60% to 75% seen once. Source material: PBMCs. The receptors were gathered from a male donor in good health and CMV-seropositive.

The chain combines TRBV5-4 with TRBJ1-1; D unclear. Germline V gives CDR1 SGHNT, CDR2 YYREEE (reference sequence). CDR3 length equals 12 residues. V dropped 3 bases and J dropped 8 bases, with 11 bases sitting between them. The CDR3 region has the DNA TGTGCCAGCAGCTCCTACAGATCCGAAGCTTTCTTT. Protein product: CASSSYRSEAFF.

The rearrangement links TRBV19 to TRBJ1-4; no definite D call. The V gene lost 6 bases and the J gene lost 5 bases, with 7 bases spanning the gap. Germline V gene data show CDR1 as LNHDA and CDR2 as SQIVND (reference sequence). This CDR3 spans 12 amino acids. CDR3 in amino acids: CASSLRNEKLFF. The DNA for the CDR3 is TGTGCCAGTAGCCTTAGAAATGAAAAACTGTTTTTT.

DNA of the CDR3: TGTGCCAGCAGTCCGGACAGGGTCAACACCGGGGAGCTGTTTTTT. Encoded protein: CASSPDRVNTGELFF. This chain uses TRBV2 with TRBJ2-2; 8 nucleotides align to TRBD1. Germline-derived CDR1 and CDR2 are SNHLY and FYNNEI. V gave up 5 bases and J gave up 2 bases; unmatched junction bases: 4. CDR3 length: 15 amino acids.

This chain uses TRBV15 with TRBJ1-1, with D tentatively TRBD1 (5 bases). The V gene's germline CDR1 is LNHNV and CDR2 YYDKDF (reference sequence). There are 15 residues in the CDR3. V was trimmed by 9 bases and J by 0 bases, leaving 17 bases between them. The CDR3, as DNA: TGTGCCACGAGATCGGGGGAGTCCGTGAACACTGAAGCTTTCTTT. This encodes CATRSGESVNTEAFF. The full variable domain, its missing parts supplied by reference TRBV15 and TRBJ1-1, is DAMVIQNPRYQVTQFGKPVTLSCSQTLNHNVMYWYQQKSSQAPKLLFHYYDKDFNNEADTPDNFQSRRPNTSFCFLDIRSPGLGDTAMYLCATRSGESVNTEAFFGQGTRLTVV.

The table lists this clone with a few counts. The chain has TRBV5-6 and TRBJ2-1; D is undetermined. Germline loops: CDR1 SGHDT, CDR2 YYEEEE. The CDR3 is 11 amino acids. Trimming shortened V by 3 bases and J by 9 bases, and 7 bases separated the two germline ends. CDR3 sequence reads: CASSWAGEQFF. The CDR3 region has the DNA TGTGCCAGCAGCTGGGCAGGTGAGCAGTTCTTC.

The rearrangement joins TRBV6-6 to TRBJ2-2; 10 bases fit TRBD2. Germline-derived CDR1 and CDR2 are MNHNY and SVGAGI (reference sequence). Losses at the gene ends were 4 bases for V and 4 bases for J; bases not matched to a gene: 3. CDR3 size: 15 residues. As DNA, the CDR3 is TGTGCCAGCAGTTTGCAGCGGGGGGGCACCGGGGAGCTGTTTTTT. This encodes CASSLQRGGTGELFF.

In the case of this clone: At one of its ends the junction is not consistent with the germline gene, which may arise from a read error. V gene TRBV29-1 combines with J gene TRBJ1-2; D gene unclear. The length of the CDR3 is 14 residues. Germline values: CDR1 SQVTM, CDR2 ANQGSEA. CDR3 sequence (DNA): TGCAGCGTGGAGAAGTGGGTTCATAACTATGGCTACCCCTTC. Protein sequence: CSVEKWVHNYGYPF.

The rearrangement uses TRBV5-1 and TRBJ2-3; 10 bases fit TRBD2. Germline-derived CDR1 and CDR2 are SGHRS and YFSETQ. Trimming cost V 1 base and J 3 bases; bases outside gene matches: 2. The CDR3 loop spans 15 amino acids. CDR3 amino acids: CASSLTSGTTDTQYF. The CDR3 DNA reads TGCGCCAGCAGCTTGACTAGCGGGACTACAGATACGCAGTATTTT.

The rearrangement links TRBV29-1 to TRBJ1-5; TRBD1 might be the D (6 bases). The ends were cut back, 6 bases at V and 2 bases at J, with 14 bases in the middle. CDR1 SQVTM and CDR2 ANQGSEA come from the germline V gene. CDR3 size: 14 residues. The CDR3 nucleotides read TGCAGCGTCGGGGGAGGGGGAGGCAATCAGCCCCAGCATTTT. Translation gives CSVGGGGGNQPQHF.

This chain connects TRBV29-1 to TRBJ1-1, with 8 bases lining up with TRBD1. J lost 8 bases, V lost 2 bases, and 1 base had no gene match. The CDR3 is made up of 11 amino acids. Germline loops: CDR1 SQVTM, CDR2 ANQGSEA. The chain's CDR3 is CSVERDREAFF. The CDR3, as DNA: TGCAGCGTTGAACGGGACAGGGAAGCTTTCTTT.

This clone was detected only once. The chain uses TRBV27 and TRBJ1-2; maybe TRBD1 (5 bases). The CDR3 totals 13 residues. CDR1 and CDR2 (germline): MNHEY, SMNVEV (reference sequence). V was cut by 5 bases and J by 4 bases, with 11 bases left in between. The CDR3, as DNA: TGTGCCAGCAGTGCGGGGGTGGTCTATGGCTACACCTTC. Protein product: CASSAGVVYGYTF.

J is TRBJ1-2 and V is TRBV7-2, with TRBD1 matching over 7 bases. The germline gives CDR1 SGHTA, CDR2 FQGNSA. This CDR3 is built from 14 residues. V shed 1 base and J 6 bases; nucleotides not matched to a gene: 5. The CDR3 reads CASSLVRRGDGYTF. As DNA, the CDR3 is TGTGCCAGCAGCTTAGTGCGCAGGGGGGATGGCTACACCTTC.

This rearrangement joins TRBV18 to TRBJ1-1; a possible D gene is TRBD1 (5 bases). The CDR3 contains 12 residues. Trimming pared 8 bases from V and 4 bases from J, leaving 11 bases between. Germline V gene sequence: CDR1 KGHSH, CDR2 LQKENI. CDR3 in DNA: TGTGCCAGCGGGCAGGGAAGCACTGAAGCTTTCTTT. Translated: CASGQGSTEAFF.

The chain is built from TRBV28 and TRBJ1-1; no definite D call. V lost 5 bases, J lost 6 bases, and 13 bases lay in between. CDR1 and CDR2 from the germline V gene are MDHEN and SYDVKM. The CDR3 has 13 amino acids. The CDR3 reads CASSNKRTPEAFF. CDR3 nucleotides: TGTGCCAGCAGTAATAAGCGAACGCCTGAAGCTTTCTTT.

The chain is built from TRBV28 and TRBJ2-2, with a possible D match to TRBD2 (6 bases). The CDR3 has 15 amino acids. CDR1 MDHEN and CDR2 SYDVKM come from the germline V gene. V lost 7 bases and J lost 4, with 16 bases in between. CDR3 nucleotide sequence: TGTGCCAGCAACTCCGGGACTGCGGGCACCGGGGAGCTGTTTTTT. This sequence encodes CASNSGTAGTGELFF.

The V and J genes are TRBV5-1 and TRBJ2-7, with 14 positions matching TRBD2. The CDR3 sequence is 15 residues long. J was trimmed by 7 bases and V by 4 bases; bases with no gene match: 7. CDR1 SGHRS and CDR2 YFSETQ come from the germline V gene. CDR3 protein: CASSGGTSGGDEQYF. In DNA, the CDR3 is TGCGCCAGCAGCGGCGGGACTAGCGGGGGAGATGAGCAGTACTTC.

The CDR3 DNA is TGCGCCAGCAGCATAAGCGGGGGGTACACAGATACGCAGTATTTT. Translated: CASSISGGYTDTQYF. The chain couples TRBV5-1 to TRBJ2-3; the match to TRBD2 covers 9 bases. Germline V CDR1 and CDR2: SGHRS, YFSETQ. Losses at the gene ends were 4 bases for V and 2 bases for J; bases not matched to a gene: 5. The CDR3 is made up of 15 amino acids.

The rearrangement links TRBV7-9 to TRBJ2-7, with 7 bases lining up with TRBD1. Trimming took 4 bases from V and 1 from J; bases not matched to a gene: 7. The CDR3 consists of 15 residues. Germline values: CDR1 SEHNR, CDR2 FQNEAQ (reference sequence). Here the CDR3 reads CASSSRTGFSYEQYF. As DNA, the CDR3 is TGTGCCAGCAGCTCAAGGACAGGTTTTTCCTACGAGCAGTACTTC.

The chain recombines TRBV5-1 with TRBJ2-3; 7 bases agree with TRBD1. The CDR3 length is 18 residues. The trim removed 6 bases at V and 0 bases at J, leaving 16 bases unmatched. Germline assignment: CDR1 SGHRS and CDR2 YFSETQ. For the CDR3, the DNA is TGCGCCAGCACGAAGAGGGCCACCTCGGACAGGAGCACAGATACGCAGTATTTT. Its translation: CASTKRATSDRSTDTQYF. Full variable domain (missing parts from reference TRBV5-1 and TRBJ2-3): KAGVTQTPRYLIKTRGQQVTLSCSPISGHRSVSWYQQTPGQGLQFLFEYFSETQRNKGNFPGRFSGRQFSNSRSEMNVSTLELGDSALYLCASTKRATSDRSTDTQYFGPGTRLTVL.

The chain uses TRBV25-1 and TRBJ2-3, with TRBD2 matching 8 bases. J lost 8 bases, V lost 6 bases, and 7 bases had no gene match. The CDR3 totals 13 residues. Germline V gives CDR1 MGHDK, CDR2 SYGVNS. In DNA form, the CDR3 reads TGTGCCAGCAGGGAGCGGGGGTCAGGTACGCAGTATTTT. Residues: CASRERGSGTQYF.

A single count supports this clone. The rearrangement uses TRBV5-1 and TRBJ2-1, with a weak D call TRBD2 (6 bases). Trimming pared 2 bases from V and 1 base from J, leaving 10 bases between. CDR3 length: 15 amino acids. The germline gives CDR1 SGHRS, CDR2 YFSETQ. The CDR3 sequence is CASSFLAVSYNEQFF. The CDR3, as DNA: TGCGCCAGCAGCTTTTTAGCGGTATCCTACAATGAGCAGTTCTTC. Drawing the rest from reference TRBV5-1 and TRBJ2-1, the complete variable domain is KAGVTQTPRYLIKTRGQQVTLSCSPISGHRSVSWYQQTPGQGLQFLFEYFSETQRNKGNFPGRFSGRQFSNSRSEMNVSTLELGDSALYLCASSFLAVSYNEQFFGPGTRLTVL.

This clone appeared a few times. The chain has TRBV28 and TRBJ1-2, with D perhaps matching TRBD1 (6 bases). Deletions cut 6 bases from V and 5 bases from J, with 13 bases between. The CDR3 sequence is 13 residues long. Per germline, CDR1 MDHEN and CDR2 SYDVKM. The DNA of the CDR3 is TGTGCCAGCAGCTCACAGGGTTTTTATGGCTACACCTTC. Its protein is CASSSQGFYGYTF.

The CDR3, as DNA: TGTGCCAGCAGTTTCGCTAGCTCCTACGAGCAGTACTTC. It codes for CASSFASSYEQYF. The chain links TRBV28 to TRBJ2-7; no firm D call. The CDR3 sequence is 13 residues long. Germline assignment: CDR1 MDHEN and CDR2 SYDVKM. Trimming cost V 3 bases and J 0 bases, with 6 bases left between them.

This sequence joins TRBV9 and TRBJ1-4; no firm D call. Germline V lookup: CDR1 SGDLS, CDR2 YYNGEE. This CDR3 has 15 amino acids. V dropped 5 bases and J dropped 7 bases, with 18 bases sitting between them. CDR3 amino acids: CASSKAGGEVEKLFF. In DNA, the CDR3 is TGTGCCAGCAGTAAAGCTGGCGGCGAGGTTGAAAAACTGTTTTTT.